What follows are 15 T cell receptor beta chains derived from one specimen sequenced in a study of blood T cell repertoires in COVID-19. TCRdb keeps only in-frame clones here, not all; method: immunoSEQ multiplex PCR. The table has over 300,000 clones, around 85% seen once. The material sequenced was PBMCs or T cells enriched from blood (not recorded which). The receptors stem from a young man who had recovered from COVID-19.

This rearrangement joins TRBV7-8 to TRBJ2-7, with TRBD1 identical over 8 bases. From germline, CDR1 is SGHVS and CDR2 FQNEAQ. V shed 6 bases, J shed 1 base, and the junction held 5 bases outside the gene matches. The CDR3 spans 14 residues. CDR3 residues: CASSQGAGSYEQYF. CDR3 nucleotide sequence: TGTGCCAGCAGTCAGGGGGCGGGGTCCTACGAGCAGTACTTC. Based on the CDR3 plus reference TRBV7-8 and TRBJ2-7, the full variable domain is GAGVSQSPRYKVAKRGQDVALRCDPISGHVSLFWYQQALGQGPEFLTYFQNEAQLDKSGLPSDRFFAERPEGSVSTLKIQRTQQEDSAVYLCASSQGAGSYEQYFGPGTRLTVT.

This clone was seen only once. The chain carries TRBV10-3 and TRBJ1-1, with 9 positions matching TRBD1. J was trimmed by 5 bases and V by 5 bases; bases with no gene match: 6. The CDR3 extends over 14 amino acids. In germline, CDR1 is ENHRY, CDR2 SYGVKD. The CDR3 spells CAISQDRGGTEAFF. The CDR3 nucleotides read TGTGCCATCAGTCAGGACAGGGGTGGAACTGAAGCTTTCTTT.

V usage is TRBV7-8 and J usage is TRBJ2-5, with D perhaps TRBD2 (6 bases). The CDR3 is made up of 16 amino acids. The germline CDR1 and CDR2 sequences are SGHVS and FQNEAQ. V was trimmed by 5 bases and J by 5 bases, leaving 21 bases between them. The CDR3 sequence is CASSPPRRGSRETQYF. The CDR3, as DNA: TGTGCCAGCAGCCCACCCCGGCGGGGTTCGAGGGAGACCCAGTACTTC.

This clone was picked up one time. The V call is TRBV9, the J call TRBJ1-2; 10 bases are shared with TRBD1. CDR1 SGDLS and CDR2 YYNGEE come from the germline V gene. CDR3 length: 15 amino acids. J gave up 5 bases and V 4 bases, and 8 bases lay outside the gene matches. The CDR3 sequence: CASSRQGASEYGYTF. The DNA for the CDR3 is TGTGCCAGCAGCAGACAGGGGGCATCAGAATATGGCTACACCTTC.

The J gene is TRBJ1-5, the V gene TRBV19; tentative D call: TRBD1 (6 bases). The germline V and J ends were trimmed by 7 bases and 10 bases, with 26 bases remaining between them. Germline V gene data show CDR1 as LNHDA and CDR2 as SQIVND (reference sequence). The CDR3 covers 16 residues. The CDR3 protein is CASTPNLGTNWEPQHF. The CDR3 region has the DNA TGTGCCAGTACGCCAAATCTGGGGACAAACTGGGAACCCCAGCATTTT.

The rearrangement joins TRBV6-5 to TRBJ1-2; 7 nucleotides match TRBD1. Germline values: CDR1 MNHEY, CDR2 SVGAGI. V trimming: 9 bases; J trimming: 3 bases; junction bases outside the gene matches: 4. CDR3 length equals 12 residues. This chain's CDR3 is CASRDSYYGYTF. The CDR3 bases are TGTGCCAGTAGGGACAGCTACTATGGCTACACCTTC.

CDR3 DNA: TGTGCCAGCAGCCCATGGACAGGGGGTGGGATAGGTAGACAGGAGGCCAAAAACATTCAGTACTTC. Its translation: CASSPWTGGGIGRQEAKNIQYF. The chain combines TRBV4-2 with TRBJ2-4, with 10 bases lining up with TRBD1. The germline gives CDR1 LGHNA, CDR2 YNFKEQ. CDR3 length: 22 amino acids. V was clipped by 4 bases and J by 1 base; unmatched bases: 22.

The chain recombines TRBV27 with TRBJ1-1; the match to TRBD1 covers 10 bases. Looked up from germline, CDR1 is MNHEY and CDR2 is SMNVEV (reference sequence). J gave up 1 base and V 2 bases, and 16 bases lay outside the gene matches. This CDR3 spans 20 amino acids. CDR3 bases: TGTGCCAGCAGTTTAGGGAGACAGGGGGCGAAAATACAGACGAACACTGAAGCTTTCTTT. This gives the protein CASSLGRQGAKIQTNTEAFF.

The chain carries TRBV4-3 and TRBJ1-1; TRBD1 might be the D (5 bases). The V gene lost 2 bases and the J gene lost 4 bases, with 14 bases spanning the gap. CDR1 and CDR2 from the germline V gene are LGHNA and YSLEER. The CDR3 contains 15 residues. CDR3 bases: TGCGCCAGCAGCCAAAAAGAAGGGGCTGGCACTGAAGCTTTCTTT. It encodes CASSQKEGAGTEAFF.

As concerns this clone: Other DNA sequences within the sample encode an identical CDR3. The chain carries TRBV27 and TRBJ1-2, with D maybe TRBD1 (5 bases). The length of the CDR3 is 13 residues. Germline V lookup: CDR1 MNHEY, CDR2 SMNVEV (reference sequence). V lost 8 bases and J 2 bases, leaving 12 bases between the germline ends. CDR3 DNA: TGTGCCAGCTCTTTCGCAGGGAACTATGGCTACACCTTC. It is translated as CASSFAGNYGYTF.

This rearrangement joins TRBV30 to TRBJ2-1; TRBD2 aligns across 7 bases. Germline CDR1 reads GTSNPN; CDR2 reads SVGIG (reference sequence). The CDR3 spans 15 residues. Germline trimming cut 1 base from V and 6 bases from J; bases unmatched to any gene: 9. The CDR3 DNA reads as TGTGCCTGGAGTGGCCCTGGGGGGGTTCGCAATGAGCAGTTCTTC. This encodes CAWSGPGGVRNEQFF. Drawing the rest from reference TRBV30 and TRBJ2-1, the complete variable domain is SQTIHQWPATLVQPVGSPLSLECTVEGTSNPNLYWYRQAAGRGLQLLFYSVGIGQISSEVPQNLSASRPQDRQFILSSKKLLLSDSGFYLCAWSGPGGVRNEQFFGPGTRLTVL.

The chain is built from TRBV6-2 or TRBV6-3 and TRBJ2-5; possible D gene TRBD1, 5 bases. V was trimmed by 4 bases and J by 5 bases, leaving 14 bases between them. Germline lookup yields CDR1 MNHEY and CDR2 SVGEGT. The CDR3 runs to 14 residues. The CDR3 loop reads CASSSGLVVETQYF. The CDR3 DNA is TGTGCCAGCAGTTCAGGGCTAGTTGTGGAGACCCAGTACTTC.

The rearrangement uses TRBV18 and TRBJ2-1; TRBD2 agrees at 10 bases. The V segment lost 2 bases and the J segment 7 bases; nucleotides outside the gene matches: 5. CDR1 and CDR2 from the germline V gene are KGHSH and LQKENI. The CDR3 length is 15 residues. CDR3 protein: CASSPGLAAINEQFF. The CDR3 nucleotides read TGTGCCAGCTCACCAGGACTAGCGGCCATAAATGAGCAGTTCTTC. Based on the CDR3 plus reference TRBV18 and TRBJ2-1, the full variable domain is NAGVMQNPRHLVRRRGQEARLRCSPMKGHSHVYWYRQLPEEGLKFMVYLQKENIIDESGMPKERFSAEFPKEGPSILRIQQVVRGDSAAYFCASSPGLAAINEQFFGPGTRLTVL.

V gene TRBV15 combines with J gene TRBJ2-3; 12 bases map to TRBD2. V lost 2 bases and J lost 4; bases outside the gene matches: 4. The CDR3 has 16 residues. The V gene's germline CDR1 is LNHNV and CDR2 YYDKDF (reference sequence). The CDR3 reads CATSRRGLAGADTQYF. The CDR3 DNA reads TGTGCCACCAGCAGAAGGGGACTAGCGGGCGCAGATACGCAGTATTTT.

This clone was counted once. The V call is TRBV7-2, the J call TRBJ1-6; D is possibly TRBD1 (5 bases). The CDR3 loop spans 15 amino acids. The germline CDR1 and CDR2 sequences are SGHTA and FQGNSA. V gave up 5 bases and J gave up 7 bases, with 15 bases separating them. CDR3 loop: CASSLEFQGNSPLHF. DNA for the CDR3: TGTGCCAGCAGCCTCGAATTCCAGGGCAATTCACCCCTCCACTTT.